Listed here are 2 T cell receptor beta chains from one sample, sequenced in a study of identical twins. In TCRdb, the 5' RACE reads were re-called with MiXCR into one record per CDR3 protein. Here the sample spans 1.5 million or so distinct CDR3 sequences, 32% being singletons. Sample: cord blood. These receptors all stem from a newborn girl in good health.

This clonotype has more than one count but fewer than ten. This chain uses TRBV5-1 with TRBJ2-7, with 13 bases lining up with TRBD2. Trimming at V came to 0 bases and at J to 2 bases, leaving 8 bases not matched to a gene. The germline V gene encodes CDR1 SGHRS and CDR2 YFSETQ. CDR3 size: 18 residues. The CDR3 sequence: CASSLAGLAGVDPYEQYF. DNA of the CDR3: TGCGCCAGCAGCTTGGCAGGACTAGCGGGAGTTGATCCCTACGAGCAGTACTTC.

A note on this clonotype: The junction does not match germline at one end; this may be a read error. This chain connects TRBV5-1 to TRBJ1-2; 8 bases agree with TRBD1. Germline V CDR1 and CDR2: SGHRS, YFSETQ. This CDR3 is built from 13 residues. CDR3 region: CVSTKETGDGYTF. The CDR3 DNA reads as TGCGTCAGCACGAAGGAGACAGGGGATGGCTACACCTTC.